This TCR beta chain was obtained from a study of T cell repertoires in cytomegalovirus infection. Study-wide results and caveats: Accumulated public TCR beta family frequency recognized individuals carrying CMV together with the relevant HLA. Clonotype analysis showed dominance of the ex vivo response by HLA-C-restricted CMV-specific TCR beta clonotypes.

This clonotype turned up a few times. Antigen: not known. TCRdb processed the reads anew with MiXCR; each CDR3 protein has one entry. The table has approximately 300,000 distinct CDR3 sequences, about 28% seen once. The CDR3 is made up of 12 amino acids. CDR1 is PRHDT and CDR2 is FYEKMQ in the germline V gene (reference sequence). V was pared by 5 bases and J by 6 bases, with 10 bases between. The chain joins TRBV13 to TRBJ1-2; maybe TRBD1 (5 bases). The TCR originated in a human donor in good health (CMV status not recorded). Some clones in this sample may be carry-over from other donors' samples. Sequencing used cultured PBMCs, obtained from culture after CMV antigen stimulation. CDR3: CASSGGRHGYTF. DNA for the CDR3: TGTGCCAGCAGCGGGGGGAGGCATGGCTACACCTTC.